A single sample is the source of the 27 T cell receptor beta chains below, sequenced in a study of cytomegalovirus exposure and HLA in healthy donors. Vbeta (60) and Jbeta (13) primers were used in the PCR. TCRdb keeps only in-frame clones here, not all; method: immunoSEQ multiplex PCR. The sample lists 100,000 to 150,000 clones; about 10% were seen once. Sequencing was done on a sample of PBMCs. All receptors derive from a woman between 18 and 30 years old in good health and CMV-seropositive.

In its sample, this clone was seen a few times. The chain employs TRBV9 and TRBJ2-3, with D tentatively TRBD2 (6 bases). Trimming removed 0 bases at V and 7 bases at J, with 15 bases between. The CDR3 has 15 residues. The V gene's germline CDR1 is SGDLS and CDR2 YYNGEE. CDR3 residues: CASSVEWRDPNTQYF. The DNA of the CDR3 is TGTGCCAGCAGCGTAGAATGGAGGGACCCCAATACGCAGTATTTT.

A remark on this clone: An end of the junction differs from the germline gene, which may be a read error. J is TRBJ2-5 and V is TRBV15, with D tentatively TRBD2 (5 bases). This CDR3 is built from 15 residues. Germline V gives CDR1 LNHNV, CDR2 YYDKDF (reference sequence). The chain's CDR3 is CATSREQRIQESQYF. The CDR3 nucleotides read TGTGCCACCAGCAGAGAGCAGCGGATACAAGAGTCCCAGTACTTC.

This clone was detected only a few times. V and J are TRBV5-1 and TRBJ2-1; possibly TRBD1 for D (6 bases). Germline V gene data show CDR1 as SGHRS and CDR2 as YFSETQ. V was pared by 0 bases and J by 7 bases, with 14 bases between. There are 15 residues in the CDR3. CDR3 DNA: TGCGCCAGCAGCTTGGACCAGGGGATGGTTAATGAGCAGTTCTTC. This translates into CASSLDQGMVNEQFF.

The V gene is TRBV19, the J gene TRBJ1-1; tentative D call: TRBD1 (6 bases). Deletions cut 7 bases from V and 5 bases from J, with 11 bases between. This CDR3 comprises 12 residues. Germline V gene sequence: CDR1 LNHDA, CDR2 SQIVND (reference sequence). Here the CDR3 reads CASIWGQTEAFF. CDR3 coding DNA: TGTGCCAGTATCTGGGGGCAGACTGAAGCTTTCTTT. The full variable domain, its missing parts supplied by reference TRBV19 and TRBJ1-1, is DGGITQSPKYLFRKEGQNVTLSCEQNLNHDAMYWYRQDPGQGLRLIYYSQIVNDFQKGDIAEGYSVSREKKESFPLTVTSAQKNPTAFYLCASIWGQTEAFFGQGTRLTVV.

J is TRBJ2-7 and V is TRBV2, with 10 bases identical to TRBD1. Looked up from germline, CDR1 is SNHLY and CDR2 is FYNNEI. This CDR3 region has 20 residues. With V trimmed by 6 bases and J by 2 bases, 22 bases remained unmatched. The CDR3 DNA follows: TGTGCCAGCAGGGGTCGGTCGTTGGGGGACAGGGGCCTGACAACCTACGAGCAGTACTTC. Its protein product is CASRGRSLGDRGLTTYEQYF.

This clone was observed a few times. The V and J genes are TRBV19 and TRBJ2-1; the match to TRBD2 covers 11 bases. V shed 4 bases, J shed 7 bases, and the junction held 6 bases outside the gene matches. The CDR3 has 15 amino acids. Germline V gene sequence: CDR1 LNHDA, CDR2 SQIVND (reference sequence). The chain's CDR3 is CASSTGLAVGNEQFF. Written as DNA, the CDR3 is TGTGCCAGTAGTACGGGACTAGCGGTTGGGAATGAGCAGTTCTTC. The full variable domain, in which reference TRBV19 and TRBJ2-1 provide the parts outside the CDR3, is DGGITQSPKYLFRKEGQNVTLSCEQNLNHDAMYWYRQDPGQGLRLIYYSQIVNDFQKGDIAEGYSVSREKKESFPLTVTSAQKNPTAFYLCASSTGLAVGNEQFFGPGTRLTVL.

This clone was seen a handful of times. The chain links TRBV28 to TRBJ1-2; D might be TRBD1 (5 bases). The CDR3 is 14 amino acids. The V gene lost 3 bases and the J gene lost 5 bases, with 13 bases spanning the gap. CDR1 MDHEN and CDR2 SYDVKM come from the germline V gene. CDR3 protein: CASSFGGAQYGYTF. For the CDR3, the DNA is TGTGCCAGCAGTTTTGGAGGGGCCCAATATGGCTACACCTTC.

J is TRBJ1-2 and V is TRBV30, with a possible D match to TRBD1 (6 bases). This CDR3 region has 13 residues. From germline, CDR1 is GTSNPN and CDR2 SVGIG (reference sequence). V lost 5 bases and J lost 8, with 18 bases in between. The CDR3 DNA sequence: TGTGCCTGGTTACGGACAGAGGAGAAGGGCTACACCTTC. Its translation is CAWLRTEEKGYTF.

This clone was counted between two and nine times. CDR3 residues: CASSLTGKEAFF. The CDR3 DNA sequence: TGCGCCAGCAGCTTGACAGGGAAAGAAGCTTTCTTT. The chain joins TRBV5-1 to TRBJ1-1, with D perhaps TRBD1 (6 bases). The V end lost 1 base, the J end lost 8 bases, and 9 bases lay between the germline ends. The CDR3 consists of 12 residues. Germline values: CDR1 SGHRS, CDR2 YFSETQ.

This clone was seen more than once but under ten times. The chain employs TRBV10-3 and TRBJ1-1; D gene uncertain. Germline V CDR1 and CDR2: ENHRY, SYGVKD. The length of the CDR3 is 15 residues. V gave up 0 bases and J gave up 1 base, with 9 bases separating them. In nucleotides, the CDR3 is TGTGCCATCAGTGAGTCCCACAGTGGGAACACTGAAGCTTTCTTT. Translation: CAISESHSGNTEAFF.

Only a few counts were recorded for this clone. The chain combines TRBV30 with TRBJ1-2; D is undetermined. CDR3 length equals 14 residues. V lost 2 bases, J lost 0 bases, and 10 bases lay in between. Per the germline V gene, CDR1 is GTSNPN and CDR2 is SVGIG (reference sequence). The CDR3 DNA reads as TGTGCCTGGAGTACGAGAATAGCTAACTATGGCTACACCTTC. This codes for CAWSTRIANYGYTF.

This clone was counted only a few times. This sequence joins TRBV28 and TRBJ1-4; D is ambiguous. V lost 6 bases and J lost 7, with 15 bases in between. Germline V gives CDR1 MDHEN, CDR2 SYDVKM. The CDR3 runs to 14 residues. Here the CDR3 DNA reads TGTGCCAGCAGCCCTCCGGGGAAAGGTGAAAAACTGTTTTTT. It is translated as CASSPPGKGEKLFF.

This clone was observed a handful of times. The CDR3 DNA reads TGCAGCGTTGCCCTAGCGGGAGAGGTCACAGATACGCAGTATTTT. It encodes CSVALAGEVTDTQYF. V is TRBV29-1 and J is TRBJ2-3, with 10 nucleotides matching TRBD2. This CDR3 contains 15 residues. V lost 4 bases to trimming and J lost 2 bases; unmatched junction nucleotides: 6. Germline assignment: CDR1 SQVTM and CDR2 ANQGSEA.

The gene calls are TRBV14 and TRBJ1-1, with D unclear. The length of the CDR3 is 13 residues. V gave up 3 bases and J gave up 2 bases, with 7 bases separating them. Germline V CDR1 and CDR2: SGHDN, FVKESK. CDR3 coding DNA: TGTGCCAGCAGCCAGCACCTAAACACTGAAGCTTTCTTT. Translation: CASSQHLNTEAFF.

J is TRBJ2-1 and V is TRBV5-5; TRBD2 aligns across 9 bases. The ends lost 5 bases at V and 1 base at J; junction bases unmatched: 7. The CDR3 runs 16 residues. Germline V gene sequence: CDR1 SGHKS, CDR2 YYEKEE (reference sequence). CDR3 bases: TGTGCCAGCAGTCTTAGCGGGAGAGGGTCCTACAATGAGCAGTTCTTC. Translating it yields CASSLSGRGSYNEQFF.

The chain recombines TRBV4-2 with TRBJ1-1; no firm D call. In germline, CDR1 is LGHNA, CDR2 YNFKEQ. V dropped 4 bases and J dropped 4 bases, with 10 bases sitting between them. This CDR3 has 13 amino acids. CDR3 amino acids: CASSRSSGTEAFF. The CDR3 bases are TGTGCCAGCAGCCGCTCGAGTGGCACTGAAGCTTTCTTT.

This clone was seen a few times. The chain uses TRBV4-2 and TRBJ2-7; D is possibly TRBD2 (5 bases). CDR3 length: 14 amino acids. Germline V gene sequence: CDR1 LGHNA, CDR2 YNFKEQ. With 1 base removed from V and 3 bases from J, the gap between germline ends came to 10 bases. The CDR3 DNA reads TGTGCCAGCAGCCAAGGGGGAGACGACTACGAGCAGTACTTC. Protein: CASSQGGDDYEQYF.

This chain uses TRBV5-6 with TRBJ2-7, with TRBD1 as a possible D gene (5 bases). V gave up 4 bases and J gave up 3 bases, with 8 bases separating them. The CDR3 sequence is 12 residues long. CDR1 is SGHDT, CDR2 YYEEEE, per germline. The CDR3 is CASSRQYYEQYF. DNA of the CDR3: TGTGCCAGCAGCCGACAGTACTACGAGCAGTACTTC.

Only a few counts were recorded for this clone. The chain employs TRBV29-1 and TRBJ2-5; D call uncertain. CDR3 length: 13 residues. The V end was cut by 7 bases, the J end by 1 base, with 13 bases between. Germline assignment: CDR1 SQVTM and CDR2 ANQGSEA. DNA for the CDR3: TGCAGCGCCCGTCCCCCCTTCCAAGAGACCCAGTACTTC. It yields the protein CSARPPFQETQYF.

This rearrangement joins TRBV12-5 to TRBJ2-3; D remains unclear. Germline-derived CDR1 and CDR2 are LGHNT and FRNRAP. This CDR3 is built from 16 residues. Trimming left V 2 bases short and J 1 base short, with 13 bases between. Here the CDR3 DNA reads TGTGCTAGTGGTTTGTCTACCGTGGTTGGCACAGATACGCAGTATTTT. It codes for CASGLSTVVGTDTQYF.

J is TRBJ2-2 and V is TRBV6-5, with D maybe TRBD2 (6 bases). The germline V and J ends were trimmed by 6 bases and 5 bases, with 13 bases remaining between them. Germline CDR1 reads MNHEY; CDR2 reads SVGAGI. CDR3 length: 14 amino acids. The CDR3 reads CASRRQGGTGELFF. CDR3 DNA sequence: TGTGCCAGCAGGCGGCAGGGAGGTACCGGGGAGCTGTTTTTT.

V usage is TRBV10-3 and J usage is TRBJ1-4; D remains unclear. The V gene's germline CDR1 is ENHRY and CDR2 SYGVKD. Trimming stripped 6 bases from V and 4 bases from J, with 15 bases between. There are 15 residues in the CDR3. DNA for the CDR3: TGTGCCATCAGCGAGGGCGGGAAGAGTAATGAAAAACTGTTTTTT. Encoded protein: CAISEGGKSNEKLFF.

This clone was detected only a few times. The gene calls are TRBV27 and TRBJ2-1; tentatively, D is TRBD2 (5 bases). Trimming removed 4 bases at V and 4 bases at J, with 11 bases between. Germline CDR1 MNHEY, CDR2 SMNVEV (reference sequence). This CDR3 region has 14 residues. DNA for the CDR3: TGTGCCAGCAGTTCTAGCAAGTATTACAATGAGCAGTTCTTC. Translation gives CASSSSKYYNEQFF.

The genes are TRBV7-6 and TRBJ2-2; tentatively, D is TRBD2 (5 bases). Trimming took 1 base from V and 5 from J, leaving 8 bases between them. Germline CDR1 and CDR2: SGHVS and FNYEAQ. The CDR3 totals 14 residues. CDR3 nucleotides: TGTGCCAGCAGCTTAGGAGGGAGAACCGGGGAGCTGTTTTTT. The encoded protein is CASSLGGRTGELFF.

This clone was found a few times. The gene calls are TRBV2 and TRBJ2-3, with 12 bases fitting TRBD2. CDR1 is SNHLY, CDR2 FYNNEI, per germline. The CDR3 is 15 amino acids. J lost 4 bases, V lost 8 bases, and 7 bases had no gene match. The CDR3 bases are TGTGCCAGCGCTAGCGGGAGGGCTGGGGCAGATACGCAGTATTTT. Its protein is CASASGRAGADTQYF. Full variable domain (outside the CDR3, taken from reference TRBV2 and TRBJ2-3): EPEVTQTPSHQVTQMGQEVILRCVPISNHLYFYWYRQILGQKVEFLVSFYNNEISEKSEIFDDQFSVERPDGSNFTLKIRSTKLEDSAMYFCASASGRAGADTQYFGPGTRLTVL.

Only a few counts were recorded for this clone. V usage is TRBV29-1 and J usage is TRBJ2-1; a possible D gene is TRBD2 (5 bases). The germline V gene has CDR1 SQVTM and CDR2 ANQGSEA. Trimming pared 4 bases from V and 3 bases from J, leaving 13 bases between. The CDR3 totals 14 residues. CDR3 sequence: CSVVSGNNYNEQFF. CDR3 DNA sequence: TGCAGCGTTGTTTCCGGGAATAACTACAATGAGCAGTTCTTC.

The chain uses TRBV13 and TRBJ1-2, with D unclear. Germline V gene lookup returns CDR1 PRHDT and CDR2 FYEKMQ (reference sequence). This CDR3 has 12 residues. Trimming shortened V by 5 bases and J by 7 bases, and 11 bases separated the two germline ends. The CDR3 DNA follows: TGTGCCAGCAGCCCAGCAAGGAGTGGCTACACCTTC. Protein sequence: CASSPARSGYTF.